This T cell receptor beta chain was sequenced for a study of lung T cells in sarcoidosis with Löfgren's syndrome. In TCRdb, the reads were re-called with MiXCR into one record per CDR3 protein. The table records 50,000 to 65,000 distinct CDR3 sequences, approximately 22% of them present only once. The V end was cut by 3 bases, the J end by 5 bases, with 16 bases between. The CDR3 spans 16 residues. The V gene's germline CDR1 is LGHDT and CDR2 YNNKEL (reference sequence). The sequence was collected from a human donor with sarcoidosis (Löfgren's syndrome or another form), or a control subject (not recorded which). The chain combines TRBV3-1 with TRBJ2-2; D perhaps matches TRBD2 (6 bases). The sequenced sample was CD4+ T cells from PBMCs. The CDR3 nucleotides are TGTGCCAGCAGCCAGGGAGGAGGGACGAGAACCGGGGAGCTGTTTTTT. It specifies CASSQGGGTRTGELFF.